The 6 T cell receptor beta chains below come from one sample, sequenced in a study of cytomegalovirus exposure and HLA in healthy donors. PCR employed 60 Vbeta and 13 Jbeta primers. Sequencing used immunoSEQ multiplex PCR; TCRdb keeps in-frame clones, though not all of them. The sample table includes 75,000 to 95,000 clones. Sequenced input: PBMCs. The receptors shown here come from a woman aged 55-69 years in good health and CMV-seronegative.

The gene calls are TRBV7-2 and TRBJ1-5, with 9 nucleotides matching TRBD1. With V trimmed by 1 base and J by 1 base, 2 bases remained unmatched. Germline assignment: CDR1 SGHTA and CDR2 FQGNSA. This CDR3 is 16 amino acids long. The chain's CDR3 is CASSLVGTGSNQPQHF. The CDR3 DNA is TGTGCCAGCAGCTTAGTAGGGACAGGGAGCAATCAGCCCCAGCATTTT.

The rearrangement uses TRBV2 and TRBJ2-2, with 9 bases matching TRBD1. Trimming cost V 3 bases and J 5 bases; bases outside gene matches: 10. This CDR3 is built from 17 residues. The germline V gene encodes CDR1 SNHLY and CDR2 FYNNEI. The CDR3 DNA is TGTGCCAGCAGTGATTTGGGGACAGGGCTAAATACCGGGGAGCTGTTTTTT. This gives the protein CASSDLGTGLNTGELFF.

The J gene is TRBJ2-1, the V gene TRBV5-6, with unresolved D. The germline gives CDR1 SGHDT, CDR2 YYEEEE. Trimming took off 4 bases at V and 0 bases at J, with 14 bases between the two ends. This CDR3 is 16 amino acids long. CDR3 sequence reads: CASSPRGMSSYNEQFF. For the CDR3, the DNA is TGTGCCAGCAGCCCGCGTGGTATGAGCTCCTACAATGAGCAGTTCTTC.

V is TRBV27 and J is TRBJ2-1; 8 positions match TRBD2. From germline, CDR1 is MNHEY and CDR2 SMNVEV (reference sequence). The CDR3 sequence is 17 residues long. The V segment lost 2 bases and the J segment 0 bases; nucleotides outside the gene matches: 6. This chain's CDR3 is CASSLVSGSGSYNEQFF. CDR3 nucleotide sequence: TGTGCCAGCAGTTTAGTGAGCGGGAGTGGCTCCTACAATGAGCAGTTCTTC.

The gene calls are TRBV15 and TRBJ1-1, with 8 bases aligning to TRBD1. The germline gives CDR1 LNHNV, CDR2 YYDKDF (reference sequence). The CDR3 is 15 residues long. V dropped 3 bases and J dropped 1; count of bases not matched to a gene: 4. Here the CDR3 DNA reads TGTGCCACCAGCAGGGCCGGGACAGGGAACACTGAAGCTTTCTTT. Protein sequence: CATSRAGTGNTEAFF.

The V and J genes are TRBV19 and TRBJ2-7; 7 positions agree with TRBD1. J gave up 6 bases and V 3 bases, and 5 bases lay outside the gene matches. Germline-derived CDR1 and CDR2 are LNHDA and SQIVND (reference sequence). The CDR3 spans 13 residues. The CDR3 bases are TGTGCCAGTAGTATGTTGGGACAGAGCGAGCAGTACTTC. Its protein product is CASSMLGQSEQYF.